This TCR beta chain is drawn from a study of blood T cells in healthy people across ages. Study-level points and caveats: Roughly linear declines in TCR beta diversity per million T cells occurred with age. Higher naive T cell percentage went strongly together with higher TCR beta diversity.

CDR1 is SGHAT and CDR2 is FQNNGV in the germline V gene. V lost 5 bases and J 4 bases, leaving 7 bases between the germline ends. This CDR3 has 12 residues. Note on this clonotype: Its specificity is not known.

A sample-barcoded 5' primer and a J-beta primer mix were used in a second PCR of roughly 7 to 11 cycles. MiXCR, run by TCRdb on the 5' RACE reads, gives a single entry per CDR3 protein. Among 650,000 to 1,000,000 distinct CDR3 sequences listed, 35% to 40% were seen once. Donor samples were obtained from healthy Caucasian individuals from Russia, aged 6 to 90. Sequenced: blood. The rearrangement uses TRBV11-2 and TRBJ2-3; no clear D gene. This clonotype was sampled from a man younger than 30 in good health. In DNA form, the CDR3 reads TGTGCCAGCAGCATAACCCCAGATACGCAGTATTTT. Its protein is CASSITPDTQYF.